A selection of T cell receptor beta chains follows, all from one sample in a study of cytomegalovirus exposure and HLA in healthy donors. Assay: immunoSEQ multiplex PCR; the TCRdb copy retains only in-frame clones and omits some. The table records over 90,000 clones, approximately 64% of them present only once. Sequences were obtained from PBMCs. These receptors all come from a human donor in good health. The CDR3 runs from the conserved cysteine through the conserved F or W. The D gene is left open where the match is weak. Clone sizes are given selectively: once, few, many, or a class where the clone is expanded.

v_call,d_call,j_call,clone_size,cdr3_aa,cdr3_nt
TRBV5-4,TRBD2,TRBJ2-1,once,CASRSGTSGASSYNEQFF,TGTGCCAGCAGGTCCGGGACTAGCGGGGCCAGCTCCTACAATGAGCAGTTCTTC
TRBV27,TRBD1,TRBJ1-2,-,CASSLGTAYGYTF,TGTGCCAGCAGTTTAGGGACAGCCTATGGCTACACCTTC
TRBV7-9,TRBD1,TRBJ2-6,once,CASSTPVGTGGSGANVLTF,TGTGCCAGCAGCACTCCCGTCGGGACAGGGGGGTCTGGGGCCAACGTCCTGACTTTC
TRBV5-4,-,TRBJ2-7,-,CASRVGLGGLYEQYF,TGTGCCAGCAGAGTGGGACTGGGGGGACTTTACGAGCAGTACTTC
TRBV7-9,-,TRBJ1-5,-,CASSLGPSWQPQHF,TGTGCCAGCAGCTTAGGGCCGTCGTGGCAGCCCCAGCATTTT
TRBV5-6,-,TRBJ2-1,-,CASSLVLEYNEQFF,TGTGCCAGCAGCTTGGTTCTAGAATACAATGAGCAGTTCTTC
TRBV30,-,TRBJ1-4,-,CAWTRSGEKLFF,TGTGCCTGGACCCGGTCAGGTGAAAAACTGTTTTTT
TRBV14,TRBD1,TRBJ2-7,few,CASSLAGQGEQYF,TGTGCCAGCAGCCTGGCAGGACAGGGTGAGCAGTACTTC
TRBV9,TRBD1,TRBJ2-7,-,CASSVGQASYEQYF,TGTGCCAGCAGCGTCGGACAGGCCTCCTACGAGCAGTACTTC
TRBV7-9,-,TRBJ2-7,-,CASSLGLSEDEQYF,TGTGCCAGCAGCTTAGGTCTCTCGGAGGACGAGCAGTACTTC
TRBV11-2,TRBD2,TRBJ2-7,few,CASSPLAGGAYEQYF,TGTGCCAGCAGCCCTCTGGCGGGAGGGGCCTACGAGCAGTACTTC
TRBV7-9,TRBD2,TRBJ2-7,-,CASSSTETGLEQYEQYF,TGTGCCAGCAGCTCGACGGAGACGGGACTAGAACAATACGAGCAGTACTTC
TRBV5-6,TRBD1,TRBJ1-1,-,CASSLARTGRSMNTEAFF,TGTGCCAGCAGCTTGGCCAGGACAGGGAGGTCCATGAACACTGAAGCTTTCTTT
TRBV19,TRBD2,TRBJ2-1,few,CASRQGLAGSEQFF,TGTGCCAGTCGACAGGGACTAGCGGGCAGTGAGCAGTTCTTC
TRBV19,TRBD1,TRBJ2-3,-,CATSDRGLGDTQYF,TGTGCCACCTCGGACAGGGGGCTTGGAGATACGCAGTATTTT
TRBV28,-,TRBJ2-3,-,CASSPSRFTDTQYF,TGTGCCAGCAGTCCCTCCCGTTTCACAGATACGCAGTATTTT
TRBV2,-,TRBJ1-1,-,CASSGGANTEAFF,TGTGCCAGCAGTGGCGGGGCGAACACTGAAGCTTTCTTT
TRBV4-1,-,TRBJ2-3,once,CASSSRTGGTDTQYF,TGCGCCAGCAGCTCTCGGACGGGGGGCACAGATACGCAGTATTTT
TRBV27,TRBD2,TRBJ2-1,-,CASSQNLGLAGRYEQFF,TGTGCCAGCAGTCAAAATCTGGGGCTAGCGGGACGCTATGAGCAGTTCTTC
TRBV27,TRBD2,TRBJ2-6,-,CATGGGMGANVLTF,TGTGCCACCGGGGGGGGTATGGGGGCCAACGTCCTGACTTTC
TRBV19,TRBD1,TRBJ1-5,-,CASSIYQGASNQPQHF,TGTGCCAGTAGTATATACCAGGGGGCTAGCAATCAGCCCCAGCATTTT
TRBV2,-,TRBJ2-7,-,CASKGVQYEQYF,TGTGCCAGCAAAGGGGTTCAATACGAGCAGTACTTC
TRBV27,TRBD2,TRBJ2-3,-,CASSPLAGGVGDTQYF,TGTGCCAGCAGTCCCCTAGCGGGAGGGGTCGGGGATACGCAGTATTTT
TRBV30,-,TRBJ1-2,-,CAWSVLPGDYGYTF,TGTGCCTGGAGTGTACTTCCAGGGGACTATGGCTACACCTTC
TRBV9,-,TRBJ2-2,few,CASSVQAGRTGELFF,TGTGCCAGCAGCGTACAGGCAGGGAGGACCGGGGAGCTGTTTTTT
TRBV6-5,TRBD2,TRBJ2-1,once,CASRLTSGSPHEQFF,TGTGCCAGCAGGCTGACTAGCGGGAGTCCCCATGAGCAGTTCTTC
TRBV4-2,TRBD2,TRBJ2-2,-,CASSQYIAGAPPGELFF,TGTGCCAGCAGCCAATACATAGCGGGAGCGCCTCCCGGGGAGCTGTTTTTT
TRBV19,TRBD2,TRBJ2-1,-,CATQTLAGVHNEQFF,TGTGCCACACAAACCTTAGCGGGAGTTCACAATGAGCAGTTCTTC
TRBV7-9,-,TRBJ2-5,-,CASSLGLGQETQYF,TGTGCCAGCAGCCTGGGCCTTGGGCAAGAGACCCAGTACTTC
TRBV5-4,-,TRBJ2-2,-,CATHGRRAQPNTGELFF,TGTGCAACTCATGGTCGGAGGGCCCAACCGAACACCGGGGAGCTGTTTTTT
TRBV15,-,TRBJ1-2,-,CATSIGLNYGYTF,TGTGCCACCAGCATCGGTCTCAACTATGGCTACACCTTC
TRBV28,TRBD1,TRBJ1-2,few,CASSPTGGGYYGYTF,TGTGCCAGCAGCCCTACAGGGGGCGGCTACTATGGCTACACCTTC
TRBV6-6,TRBD1,TRBJ2-7,-,CASSYSRPDRGYEQYF,TGTGCCAGCAGTTACTCGAGACCGGACAGGGGATACGAGCAGTACTTC
TRBV28,TRBD1,TRBJ2-7,-,CASSSRTGASYEQYF,TGTGCCAGCAGTTCCCGGACAGGGGCCTCCTACGAGCAGTACTTC
TRBV6-5,-,TRBJ2-7,once,CASSYGTPYEQYF,TGTGCCAGCAGTTATGGGACACCCTACGAGCAGTACTTC
TRBV5-1,-,TRBJ2-7,-,CASSFLANSYEQYF,TGCGCCAGCAGCTTCCTAGCTAACTCCTACGAGCAGTACTTC
TRBV11-3,-,TRBJ2-1,-,CASSLFGGSNEQFF,TGTGCCAGCAGCTTGTTTGGAGGGTCGAATGAGCAGTTCTTC
TRBV2,TRBD2,TRBJ2-7,-,CASTGGGYYEQYF,TGTGCCAGCACGGGGGGAGGGTACTACGAGCAGTACTTC
TRBV5-1,TRBD1,TRBJ2-2,-,CASSPFKGTGDTGELFF,TGCGCCAGCAGCCCCTTTAAAGGGACAGGGGACACCGGGGAGCTGTTTTTT
TRBV2,-,TRBJ2-3,-,CASSEELVSVTQYF,TGTGCCAGCAGTGAAGAATTGGTATCGGTAACGCAGTATTTT
TRBV18,TRBD1,TRBJ2-5,-,CASSQQGATQETQYF,TGTGCCAGCTCACAGCAGGGGGCTACCCAAGAGACCCAGTACTTC
TRBV5-1,-,TRBJ1-2,-,CASSLRAGANYGYTF,TGCGCCAGCAGCTTAAGGGCAGGGGCTAACTATGGCTACACCTTC
TRBV7-6,-,TRBJ1-3,-,CASSLDSRNTIYF,TGTGCCAGCAGCTTAGATTCCAGAAACACCATATATTTT
TRBV14,TRBD1,TRBJ2-7,-,CASSSTGTGFSEQYF,TGTGCCAGCAGCTCTACCGGGACAGGGTTCTCCGAGCAGTACTTC
TRBV19,-,TRBJ2-7,-,CASSSLATNEQYF,TGTGCCAGTAGTAGTCTAGCGACCAACGAGCAGTACTTC
TRBV29-1,-,TRBJ2-1,-,CSVERGGGQTGRFF,TGCAGCGTTGAAAGGGGGGGAGGGCAAACAGGAAGGTTCTTC